This TCR beta chain was found in a study of blood T cell repertoires in COVID-19. At the level of the study: The study drew acute and convalescent COVID-19 samples from the United States, Italy and Spain. In each case, the material was cDNA or gDNA derived from T cells, B-cell-depleted T cells, or PBMCs.

Symptom resolution, clearance, or two negative PCRs marked the recovered donors of Cohort 3. Using immunoSEQ multiplex PCR, the repertoire was profiled, and TCRdb retains in-frame clones only, with some absent. The repertoire holds 150,000 to 250,000 clones, more than 65% seen once, with roughly 6.9% in the top ten. The germline gives CDR1 SNHLY, CDR2 FYNNEI. This CDR3 region has 13 residues. With 8 bases removed from V and 5 bases from J, the gap between germline ends came to 12 bases. Specimen: PBMCs or T cells enriched from blood (not recorded which). The sequence was obtained from a man aged 35 to 55 who had recovered from COVID-19. The chain is built from TRBV2 and TRBJ2-2; D possibly corresponds to TRBD1 (5 bases). CDR3: CASLDDSTGELFF. The CDR3 bases are TGTGCCAGCCTAGATGACAGTACCGGGGAGCTGTTTTTT. Filled out from reference TRBV2 and TRBJ2-2, the complete variable domain reads EPEVTQTPSHQVTQMGQEVILRCVPISNHLYFYWYRQILGQKVEFLVSFYNNEISEKSEIFDDQFSVERPDGSNFTLKIRSTKLEDSAMYFCASLDDSTGELFFGEGSRLTVL.